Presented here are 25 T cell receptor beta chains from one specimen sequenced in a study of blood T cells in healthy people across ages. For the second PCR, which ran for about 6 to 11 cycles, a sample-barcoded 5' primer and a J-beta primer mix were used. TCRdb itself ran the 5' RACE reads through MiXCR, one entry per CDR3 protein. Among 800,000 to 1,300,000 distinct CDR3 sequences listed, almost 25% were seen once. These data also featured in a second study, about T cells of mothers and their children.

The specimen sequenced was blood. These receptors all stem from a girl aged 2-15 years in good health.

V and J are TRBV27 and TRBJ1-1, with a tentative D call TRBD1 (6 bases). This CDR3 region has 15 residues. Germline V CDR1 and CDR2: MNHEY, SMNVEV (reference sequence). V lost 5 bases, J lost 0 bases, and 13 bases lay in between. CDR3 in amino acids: CASSPSGDLNTEAFF. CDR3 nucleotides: TGTGCCAGCAGTCCCTCAGGGGATTTGAACACTGAAGCTTTCTTT.

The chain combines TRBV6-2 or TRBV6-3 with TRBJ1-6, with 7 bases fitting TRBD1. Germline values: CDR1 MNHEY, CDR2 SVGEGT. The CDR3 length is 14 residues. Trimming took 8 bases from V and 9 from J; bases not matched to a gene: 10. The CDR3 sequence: CASRQGTAGSPLHF. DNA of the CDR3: TGTGCCAGCCGACAAGGGACAGCGGGTTCACCCCTCCACTTT.

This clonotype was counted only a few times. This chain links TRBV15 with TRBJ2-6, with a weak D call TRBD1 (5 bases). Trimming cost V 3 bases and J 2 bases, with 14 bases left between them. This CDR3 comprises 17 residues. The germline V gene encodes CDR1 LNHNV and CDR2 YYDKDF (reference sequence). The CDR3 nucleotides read TGTGCCACCAGCAGGGCTCAGGGTTCCCCTGGGGCCAACGTCCTGACTTTC. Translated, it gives CATSRAQGSPGANVLTF.

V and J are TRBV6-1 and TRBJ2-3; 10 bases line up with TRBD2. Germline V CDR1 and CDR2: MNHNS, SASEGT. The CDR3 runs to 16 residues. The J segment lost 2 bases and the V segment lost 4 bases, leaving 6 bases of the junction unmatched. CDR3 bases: TGTGCCAGCAGTGGCCGGACTAGCGGAACCACAGATACGCAGTATTTT. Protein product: CASSGRTSGTTDTQYF.

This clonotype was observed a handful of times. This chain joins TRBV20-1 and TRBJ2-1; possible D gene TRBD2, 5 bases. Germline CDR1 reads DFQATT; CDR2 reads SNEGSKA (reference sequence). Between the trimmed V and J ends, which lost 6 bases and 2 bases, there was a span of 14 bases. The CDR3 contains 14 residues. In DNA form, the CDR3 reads TGCAGTGCCCGTAGCGACCTGACCTACAATGAGCAGTTCTTC. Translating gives CSARSDLTYNEQFF.

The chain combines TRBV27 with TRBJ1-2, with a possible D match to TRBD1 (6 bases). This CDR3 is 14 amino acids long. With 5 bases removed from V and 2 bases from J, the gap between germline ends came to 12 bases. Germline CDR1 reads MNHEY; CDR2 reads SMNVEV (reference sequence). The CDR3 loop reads CASSTGPANYGYTF. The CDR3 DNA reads TGTGCCAGCAGTACAGGGCCGGCCAACTATGGCTACACCTTC.

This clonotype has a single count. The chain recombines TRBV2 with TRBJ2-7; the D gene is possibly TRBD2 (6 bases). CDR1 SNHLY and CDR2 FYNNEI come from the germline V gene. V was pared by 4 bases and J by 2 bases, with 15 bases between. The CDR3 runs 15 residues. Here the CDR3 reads CASSVRDGGTYEQYF. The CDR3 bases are TGTGCCAGCAGTGTCCGGGACGGGGGTACCTACGAGCAGTACTTC.

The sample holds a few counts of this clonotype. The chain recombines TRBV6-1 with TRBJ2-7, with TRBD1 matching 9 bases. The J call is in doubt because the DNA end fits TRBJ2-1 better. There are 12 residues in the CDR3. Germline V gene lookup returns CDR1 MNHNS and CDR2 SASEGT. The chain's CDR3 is CAGKQGADEQFF. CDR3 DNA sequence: TGTGCCGGAAAACAGGGGGCCGATGAGCAGTTCTTC.

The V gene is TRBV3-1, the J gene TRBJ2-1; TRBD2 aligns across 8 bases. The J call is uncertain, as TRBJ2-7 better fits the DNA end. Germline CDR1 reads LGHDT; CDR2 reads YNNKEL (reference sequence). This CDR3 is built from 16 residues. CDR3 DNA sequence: TGTGCCAGCAGCCCCCCCGGGACTAGACTTCCCTACGAGCAGTACTTC. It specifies CASSPPGTRLPYEQYF.

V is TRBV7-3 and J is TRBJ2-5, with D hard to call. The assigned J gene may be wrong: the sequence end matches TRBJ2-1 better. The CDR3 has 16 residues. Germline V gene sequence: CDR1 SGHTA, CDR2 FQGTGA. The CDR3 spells CASSLKLAVSYNEQFF. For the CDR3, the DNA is TGTGCCAGCAGCTTAAAGCTGGCAGTATCTTACAATGAGCAGTTCTTC.

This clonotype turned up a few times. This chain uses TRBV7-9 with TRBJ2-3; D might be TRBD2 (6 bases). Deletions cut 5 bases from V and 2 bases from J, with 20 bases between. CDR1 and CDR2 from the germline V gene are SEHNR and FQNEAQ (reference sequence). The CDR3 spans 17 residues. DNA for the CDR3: TGTGCCAGCAGCCCCACAAGTATCGGACTAACCACAGATACGCAGTATTTT. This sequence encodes CASSPTSIGLTTDTQYF.

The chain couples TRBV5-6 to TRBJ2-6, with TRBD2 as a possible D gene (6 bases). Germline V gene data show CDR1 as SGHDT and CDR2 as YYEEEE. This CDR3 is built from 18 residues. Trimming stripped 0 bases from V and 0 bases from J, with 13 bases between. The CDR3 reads CASSLGGVSYSGANVLTF. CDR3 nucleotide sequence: TGTGCCAGCAGCTTGGGGGGGGTTTCGTACTCTGGGGCCAACGTCCTGACTTTC.

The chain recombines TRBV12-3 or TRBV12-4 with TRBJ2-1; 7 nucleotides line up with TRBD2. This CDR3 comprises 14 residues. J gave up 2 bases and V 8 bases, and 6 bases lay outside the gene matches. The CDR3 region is CASVAGLTYNEQFF. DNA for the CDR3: TGTGCCAGCGTAGCGGGTCTAACCTACAATGAGCAGTTCTTC.

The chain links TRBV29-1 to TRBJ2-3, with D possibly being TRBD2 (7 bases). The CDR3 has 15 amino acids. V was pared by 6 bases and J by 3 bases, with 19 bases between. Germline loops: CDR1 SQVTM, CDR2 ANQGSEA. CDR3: CSVGGGGGTTDTQYF. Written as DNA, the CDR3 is TGCAGCGTCGGCGGGGGTGGGGGCACTACAGATACGCAGTATTTT.

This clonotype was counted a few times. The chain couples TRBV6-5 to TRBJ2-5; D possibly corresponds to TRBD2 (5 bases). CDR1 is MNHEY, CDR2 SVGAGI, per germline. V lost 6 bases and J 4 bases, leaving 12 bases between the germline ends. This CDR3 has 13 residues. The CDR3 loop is CASRRGYGETQYF. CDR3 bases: TGTGCCAGCAGGCGAGGGTACGGAGAGACCCAGTACTTC.

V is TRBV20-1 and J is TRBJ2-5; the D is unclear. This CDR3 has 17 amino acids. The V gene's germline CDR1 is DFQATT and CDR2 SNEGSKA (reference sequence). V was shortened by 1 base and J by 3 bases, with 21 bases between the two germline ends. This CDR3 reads CSARAYDSPYPKETQYF. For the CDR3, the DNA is TGCAGTGCTAGAGCTTATGACTCACCCTACCCCAAAGAGACCCAGTACTTC.

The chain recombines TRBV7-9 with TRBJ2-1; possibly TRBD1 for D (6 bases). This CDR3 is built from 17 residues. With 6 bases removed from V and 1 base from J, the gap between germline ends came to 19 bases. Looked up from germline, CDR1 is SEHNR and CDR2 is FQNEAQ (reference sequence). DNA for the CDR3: TGTGCCAGCAGGGGACCAACACAGGGCCAATCCTACAATGAGCAGTTCTTC. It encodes CASRGPTQGQSYNEQFF.

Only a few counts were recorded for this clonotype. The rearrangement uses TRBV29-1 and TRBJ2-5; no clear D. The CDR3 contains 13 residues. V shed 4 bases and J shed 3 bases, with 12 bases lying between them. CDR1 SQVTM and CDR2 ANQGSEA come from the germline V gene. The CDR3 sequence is CSVGLRFKETQYF. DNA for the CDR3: TGCAGCGTTGGTCTTAGATTCAAAGAGACCCAGTACTTC. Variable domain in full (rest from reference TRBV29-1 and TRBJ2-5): SAVISQKPSRDICQRGTSLTIQCQVDSQVTMMFWYRQQPGQSLTLIATANQGSEATYESGFVIDKFPISRPNLTFSTLTVSNMSPEDSSIYLCSVGLRFKETQYFGPGTRLLVL.

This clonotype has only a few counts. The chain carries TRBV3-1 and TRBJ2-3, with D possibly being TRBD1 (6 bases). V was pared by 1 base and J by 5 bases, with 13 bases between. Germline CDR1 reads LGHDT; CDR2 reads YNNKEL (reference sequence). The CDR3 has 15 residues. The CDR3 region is CASSQAQGLRDTQYF. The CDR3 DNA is TGTGCCAGCAGCCAAGCGCAGGGGTTACGAGATACGCAGTATTTT.

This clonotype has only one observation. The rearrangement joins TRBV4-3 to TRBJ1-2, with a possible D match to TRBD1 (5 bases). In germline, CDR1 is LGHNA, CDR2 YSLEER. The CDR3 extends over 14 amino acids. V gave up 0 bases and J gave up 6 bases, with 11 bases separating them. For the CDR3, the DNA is TGCGCCAGCAGCCAAGAGCAGGGTATTGATGGCTACACCTTC. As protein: CASSQEQGIDGYTF.

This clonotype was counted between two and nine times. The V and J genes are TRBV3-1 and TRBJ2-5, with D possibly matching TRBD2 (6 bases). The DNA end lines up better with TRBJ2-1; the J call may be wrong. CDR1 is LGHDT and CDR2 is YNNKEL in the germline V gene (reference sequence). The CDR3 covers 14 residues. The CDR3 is CASSQRESRTEQFF. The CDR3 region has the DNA TGTGCCAGCAGCCAACGGGAGAGTAGGACAGAGCAGTTCTTC.

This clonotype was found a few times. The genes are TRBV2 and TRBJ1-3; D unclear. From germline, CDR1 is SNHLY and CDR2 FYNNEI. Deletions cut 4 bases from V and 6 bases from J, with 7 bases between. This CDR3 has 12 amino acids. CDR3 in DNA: TGTGCCAGCAGTGGTCAAGAAAACACCATATATTTT. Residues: CASSGQENTIYF.

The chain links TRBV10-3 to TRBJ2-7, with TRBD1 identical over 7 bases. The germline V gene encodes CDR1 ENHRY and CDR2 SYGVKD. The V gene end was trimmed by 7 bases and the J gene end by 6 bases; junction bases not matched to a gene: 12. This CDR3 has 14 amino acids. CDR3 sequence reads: CAITPTGDEREQYF. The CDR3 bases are TGTGCCATCACCCCAACAGGGGACGAGCGCGAGCAGTACTTC.

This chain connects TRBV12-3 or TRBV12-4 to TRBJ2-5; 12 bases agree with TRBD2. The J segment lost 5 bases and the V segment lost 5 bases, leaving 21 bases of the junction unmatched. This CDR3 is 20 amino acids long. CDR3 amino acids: CASSHPSGHILAGGFETQYF. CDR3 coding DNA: TGTGCCAGCAGTCACCCTAGTGGCCATATCCTAGCGGGAGGGTTCGAGACCCAGTACTTC.

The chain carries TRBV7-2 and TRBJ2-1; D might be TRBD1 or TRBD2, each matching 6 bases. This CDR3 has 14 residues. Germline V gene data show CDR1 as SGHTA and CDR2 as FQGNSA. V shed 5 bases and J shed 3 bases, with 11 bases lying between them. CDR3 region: CASSVRGVYNEQFF. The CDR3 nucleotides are TGTGCCAGCAGCGTTAGGGGGGTCTACAATGAGCAGTTCTTC.